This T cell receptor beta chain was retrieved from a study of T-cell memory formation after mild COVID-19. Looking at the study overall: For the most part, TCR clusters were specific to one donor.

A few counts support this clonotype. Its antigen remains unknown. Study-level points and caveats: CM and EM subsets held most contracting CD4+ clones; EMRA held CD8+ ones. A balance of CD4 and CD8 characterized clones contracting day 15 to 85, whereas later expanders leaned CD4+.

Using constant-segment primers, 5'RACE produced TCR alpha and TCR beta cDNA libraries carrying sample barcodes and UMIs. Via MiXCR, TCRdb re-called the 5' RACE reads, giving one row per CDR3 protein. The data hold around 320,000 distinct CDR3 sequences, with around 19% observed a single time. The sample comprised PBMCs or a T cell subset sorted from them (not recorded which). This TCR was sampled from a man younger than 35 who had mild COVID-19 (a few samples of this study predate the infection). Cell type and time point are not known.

This CDR3 is CASSVAGDSLQPQHF. As DNA, the CDR3 is TGTGCCAGCAGCGTAGCCGGGGATTCCCTTCAGCCCCAGCATTTT. The chain employs TRBV9 and TRBJ1-5, with unresolved D. Between the trimmed V and J ends, which lost 0 bases and 6 bases, there was a span of 13 bases. This CDR3 contains 15 residues. Germline V gene data show CDR1 as SGDLS and CDR2 as YYNGEE.